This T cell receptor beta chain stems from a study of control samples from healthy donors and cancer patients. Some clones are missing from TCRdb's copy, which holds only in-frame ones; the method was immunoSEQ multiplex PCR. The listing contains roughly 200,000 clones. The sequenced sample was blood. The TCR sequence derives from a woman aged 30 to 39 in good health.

CDR3 nucleotide sequence: TGTGCCAGCAGTTTCACCGAATGGGCCAAAAACATTCAGTACTTC. As protein: CASSFTEWAKNIQYF. This chain links TRBV28 with TRBJ2-4; D gene uncertain. The CDR3 sequence is 15 residues long. CDR1 is MDHEN and CDR2 is SYDVKM in the germline V gene. V shed 3 bases and J shed 1 base, with 10 bases lying between them.